This TCR beta chain was profiled in a study of neurological immune-mediated disorders. Time point in this sample: longitudinal time-point 2. The CDR3 contains 14 residues. CDR1 SGHDT and CDR2 YYEEEE come from the germline V gene. V shed 4 bases, J shed 3 bases, and the junction held 4 bases outside the gene matches. The team produced cDNA through 5'RACE using 10-nucleotide random UMIs. In every sequencing run, more than 180 million TCR-beta sequences were generated from 15-18 subjects. TCRdb processed the 5' RACE reads anew with MiXCR; each CDR3 protein has one entry. Of 100,000 or so distinct CDR3 sequences in the sample, 13% were seen once. This clonotype was seen repeatedly, ten times or more.

This receptor was taken from a female donor with HTLV-1-associated myelopathy (HAM/TSP). The chain combines TRBV5-6 with TRBJ2-7; 10 bases line up with TRBD1. The specimen was PBMCs. CDR3 residues: CASSTGTGVYEQYF. The CDR3 coding sequence is TGTGCCAGCAGCACGGGGACAGGGGTCTACGAGCAGTACTTC.